The 28 T cell receptor beta chains given below trace back to one sample, sequenced in a study of shared clonotypes between healthy human individuals. Method: immunoSEQ multiplex PCR; TCRdb's copy keeps in-frame clones and lacks some. The sample consists of 600,000 to 750,000 clones, roughly 70% of them appearing once. Source material: memory CD4+ T cells sorted from blood. Subset here: CD45RA-negative fraction. The receptors originated from a woman aged 25 to 39 in good health.

The J gene is TRBJ2-3, the V gene TRBV28; D perhaps matches TRBD1 (6 bases). The CDR3 is 17 amino acids. CDR1 and CDR2 from the germline V gene are MDHEN and SYDVKM. V dropped 6 bases and J dropped 2 bases, with 21 bases sitting between them. This CDR3 is CASRSPPGQTSTDTQYF. In DNA form, the CDR3 reads TGTGCCAGCAGATCACCCCCGGGACAAACGTCCACAGATACGCAGTATTTT.

This chain joins TRBV2 and TRBJ2-1; D gene ambiguous. The germline CDR1 and CDR2 sequences are SNHLY and FYNNEI. The V and J ends lost 7 bases and 11 bases respectively, with 15 bases between them. This CDR3 contains 12 residues. CDR3 nucleotides: TGTGCCAGCACTCTCGACGGACCACAGCAGTTCTTC. Translating gives CASTLDGPQQFF. The entire variable domain, with the rest obtained from reference TRBV2 and TRBJ2-1, is as follows: EPEVTQTPSHQVTQMGQEVILRCVPISNHLYFYWYRQILGQKVEFLVSFYNNEISEKSEIFDDQFSVERPDGSNFTLKIRSTKLEDSAMYFCASTLDGPQQFFGPGTRLTVL.

Many counts were recorded for this clone. The chain is built from TRBV6-1 and TRBJ2-1; 12 positions agree with TRBD2. After removal of 10 bases from V and 7 bases from J, the junction contained 11 bases not matched to a gene. Germline V gene sequence: CDR1 MNHNS, CDR2 SASEGT. The CDR3 consists of 15 residues. CDR3 sequence: CATEPGTSGRNEQFF. As DNA, the CDR3 is TGTGCCACCGAGCCCGGCACTAGCGGGAGGAATGAGCAGTTCTTC.

The chain employs TRBV7-8 and TRBJ2-5, with no clear D. V lost 4 bases to trimming and J lost 5 bases, with 20 bases between them. From germline, CDR1 is SGHVS and CDR2 FQNEAQ. This CDR3 is built from 16 residues. CDR3 amino acids: CASSSSIGGVKETQYF. The CDR3 DNA sequence: TGTGCCAGCAGCTCAAGCATTGGTGGGGTGAAGGAGACCCAGTACTTC.

The chain couples TRBV7-9 to TRBJ1-2; D is unclear. The CDR3 spans 14 residues. Germline CDR1 reads SEHNR; CDR2 reads FQNEAQ (reference sequence). V gave up 3 bases and J gave up 2 bases, with 10 bases separating them. CDR3 loop: CASSLVAHNYGYTF. CDR3 nucleotide sequence: TGTGCCAGCAGCTTGGTAGCACACAACTATGGCTACACCTTC.

This chain connects TRBV6-4 to TRBJ1-2; D is perhaps TRBD1 (6 bases). In germline, CDR1 is MRHNA, CDR2 SNTAGT. V was pared by 2 bases and J by 7 bases, with 11 bases between. CDR3 length: 13 residues. CDR3 nucleotide sequence: TGTGCCAGCAGTGACGGGGGCGCCCGTGGCTACACCTTC. Amino acids: CASSDGGARGYTF.

The rearrangement links TRBV18 to TRBJ1-4, with no clear D. Per the germline V gene, CDR1 is KGHSH and CDR2 is LQKENI. This CDR3 comprises 13 residues. Trimming stripped 2 bases from V and 5 bases from J, with 6 bases between. The CDR3 region is CASSPIKNEKLFF. The CDR3 nucleotides read TGTGCCAGCTCACCAATAAAGAATGAAAAACTGTTTTTT.

CDR3 in amino acids: CASSYRPGLYYEQYF. For the CDR3, the DNA is TGTGCCAGCAGTTACAGACCAGGGCTATACTACGAGCAGTACTTC. The gene calls are TRBV6-5 and TRBJ2-7; TRBD1 is a possible D gene (5 bases). The V end was cut by 2 bases, the J end by 3 bases, with 14 bases between. This CDR3 spans 15 amino acids. Per germline, CDR1 MNHEY and CDR2 SVGAGI.

V gene TRBV10-2 combines with J gene TRBJ1-4; D is possibly TRBD1 (5 bases). Trimming pared 3 bases from V and 4 bases from J, leaving 12 bases between. The CDR3 spans 15 residues. Germline assignment: CDR1 WSHSY and CDR2 SAAADI. CDR3 in amino acids: CASSDLGRDNEKLFF. The CDR3 DNA sequence: TGCGCCAGCAGTGATCTAGGCAGGGATAATGAAAAACTGTTTTTT.

V and J are TRBV19 and TRBJ2-7; 8 nucleotides align to TRBD1. This CDR3 is 13 amino acids long. Germline trimming cut 2 bases from V and 5 bases from J; bases unmatched to any gene: 2. Germline V gene sequence: CDR1 LNHDA, CDR2 SQIVND (reference sequence). This CDR3 reads CASSIPGGNEQYF. CDR3 sequence (DNA): TGTGCCAGTAGTATACCAGGGGGCAACGAGCAGTACTTC.

This chain uses TRBV28 with TRBJ2-1; 8 bases agree with TRBD2. Germline CDR1 is MDHEN and CDR2 is SYDVKM. The J segment lost 5 bases and the V segment lost 5 bases, leaving 5 bases of the junction unmatched. The CDR3 has 14 residues. CDR3 region: CASSTTGGDNEQFF. The CDR3 bases are TGTGCCAGCAGTACGACGGGAGGGGACAATGAGCAGTTCTTC.

The gene calls are TRBV29-1 and TRBJ2-3; D may be TRBD2 (5 bases). The CDR3 runs 13 residues. The germline V gene encodes CDR1 SQVTM and CDR2 ANQGSEA. V lost 3 bases and J lost 3, with 10 bases in between. CDR3 sequence: CSVDSGVTDTQYF. The CDR3 nucleotides are TGCAGCGTTGACTCCGGGGTTACAGATACGCAGTATTTT.

The chain uses TRBV11-2 and TRBJ2-1; TRBD2 matches at 13 bases. In germline, CDR1 is SGHAT, CDR2 FQNNGV. The junction had 8 bases not matched to a gene; V was cut back by 5 bases and J by 7 bases. The CDR3 is 16 residues long. This CDR3 is CASSRSGLAGANEQFF. DNA for the CDR3: TGTGCCAGCAGCCGAAGCGGACTAGCGGGAGCTAATGAGCAGTTCTTC.

This clone has a single count. This chain connects TRBV4-2 to TRBJ2-3, with unresolved D. The germline V gene has CDR1 LGHNA and CDR2 YNFKEQ. V lost 3 bases to trimming and J lost 1 base, with 17 bases between them. There are 17 residues in the CDR3. The CDR3 region is CASSHYLRSSGTDTQYF. The CDR3, as DNA: TGTGCCAGCAGCCATTATTTGCGGAGTTCGGGCACAGATACGCAGTATTTT.

The chain recombines TRBV19 with TRBJ1-4; D not resolved. V was pared by 5 bases and J by 6 bases, with 13 bases between. This CDR3 is built from 14 residues. Germline V gene data show CDR1 as LNHDA and CDR2 as SQIVND (reference sequence). The CDR3 DNA sequence: TGTGCCAGTAGTCAGGAGACCGATTATGAAAAACTGTTTTTT. The encoded protein is CASSQETDYEKLFF.

V usage is TRBV5-1 and J usage is TRBJ2-3; D is perhaps TRBD2 (6 bases). Germline CDR1 is SGHRS and CDR2 is YFSETQ. The CDR3 consists of 14 residues. Trimming took 0 bases from V and 5 from J, leaving 10 bases between them. The CDR3 DNA sequence: TGCGCCAGCAGCTTGGGCGAGACTAGAGATACGCAGTATTTT. The encoded protein is CASSLGETRDTQYF.

This clone showed up just a few times. The genes are TRBV27 and TRBJ2-3; D is uncertain. V was pared by 2 bases and J by 6 bases, with 6 bases between. This CDR3 has 12 amino acids. Germline loops: CDR1 MNHEY, CDR2 SMNVEV (reference sequence). CDR3 loop: CASSLGWDTQYF. The DNA of the CDR3 is TGTGCCAGCAGTTTAGGGTGGGATACGCAGTATTTT.

The chain employs TRBV7-7 and TRBJ2-1, with D perhaps TRBD1 (6 bases). V lost 5 bases, J lost 8 bases, and 16 bases lay in between. Germline loops: CDR1 SSHAT, CDR2 FNYEAQ (reference sequence). CDR3 length: 14 residues. This CDR3 reads CASSPSRGSHEQFF. DNA of the CDR3: TGTGCCAGCAGCCCCTCGAGGGGGTCGCATGAGCAGTTCTTC.

V is TRBV14 and J is TRBJ2-7, with TRBD2 matching 15 bases. Germline V gene sequence: CDR1 SGHDN, CDR2 FVKESK. V gave up 6 bases and J gave up 5 bases; unmatched junction bases: 17. The CDR3 runs 19 residues. This chain's CDR3 is CASSPYHPGLAGGLNEQYF. CDR3 sequence (DNA): TGTGCCAGCAGTCCCTATCACCCGGGACTAGCGGGAGGTCTGAACGAGCAGTACTTC.

The CDR3 region is CASSFRGSDEQFF. The CDR3 DNA follows: TGTGCCAGCAGTTTCAGGGGGTCGGATGAGCAGTTCTTC. The chain uses TRBV28 and TRBJ2-1, with 7 bases lining up with TRBD1. Losses at the gene ends were 3 bases for V and 8 bases for J; bases not matched to a gene: 4. The germline V gene has CDR1 MDHEN and CDR2 SYDVKM. The CDR3 length is 13 residues.

The CDR3 nucleotides are TGTGCCAGCAGCTTAATAAGTTGGGAGCAGTACTTC. Translating gives CASSLISWEQYF. The V gene is TRBV7-8, the J gene TRBJ2-7; D gene uncertain. The CDR3 loop spans 12 amino acids. Trimming took off 2 bases at V and 7 bases at J, with 9 bases between the two ends. CDR1 SGHVS and CDR2 FQNEAQ come from the germline V gene.

The rearrangement links TRBV19 to TRBJ1-1; 10 nucleotides match TRBD1. Germline CDR1 reads LNHDA; CDR2 reads SQIVND (reference sequence). V gave up 2 bases and J gave up 4 bases; unmatched junction bases: 4. CDR3 length equals 15 residues. This CDR3 is CASSISGTGATEAFF. CDR3 nucleotides: TGTGCCAGTAGTATAAGCGGGACAGGGGCCACTGAAGCTTTCTTT.

The V gene is TRBV27, the J gene TRBJ1-1; TRBD1 might be the D (6 bases). Germline CDR1 is MNHEY and CDR2 is SMNVEV (reference sequence). Between the trimmed V and J ends, which lost 5 bases and 0 bases, there was a span of 16 bases. This CDR3 has 16 amino acids. The CDR3 region has the DNA TGTGCCAGCAGTCCCACACAGGGTACCATGAACACTGAAGCTTTCTTT. Amino acids: CASSPTQGTMNTEAFF.

The CDR3 reads CASSLTGTSTYEQYF. CDR3 bases: TGTGCCAGCAGTTTAACAGGGACCTCGACCTACGAGCAGTACTTC. This sequence joins TRBV28 and TRBJ2-7; a possible D gene is TRBD1 (6 bases). CDR1 MDHEN and CDR2 SYDVKM come from the germline V gene. V lost 2 bases and J lost 2, with 13 bases in between. The CDR3 covers 15 residues.

The CDR3 DNA is TGTGCCAGCCTCCACCTTTATCGTCTGGGCACTGAAGCTTTCTTT. Translated: CASLHLYRLGTEAFF. V gene TRBV19 combines with J gene TRBJ1-1, with D uncertain. CDR1 and CDR2 from the germline V gene are LNHDA and SQIVND (reference sequence). The CDR3 extends over 15 amino acids. V was cut by 9 bases and J by 4 bases, with 21 bases left in between.

This clone was picked up one time. V usage is TRBV7-3 and J usage is TRBJ2-2; D is possibly TRBD1 (6 bases). Looked up from germline, CDR1 is SGHTA and CDR2 is FQGTGA. V lost 4 bases and J lost 6, with 12 bases in between. The CDR3 loop spans 14 amino acids. CDR3 residues: CASSSQQGSGELFF. For the CDR3, the DNA is TGTGCCAGCAGCTCGCAACAGGGTTCCGGGGAGCTGTTTTTT.

This chain links TRBV27 with TRBJ2-5, with D perhaps TRBD2 (5 bases). The CDR3 covers 11 residues. The germline V and J ends were trimmed by 3 bases and 6 bases, with 5 bases remaining between them. Germline-derived CDR1 and CDR2 are MNHEY and SMNVEV (reference sequence). CDR3 DNA sequence: TGTGCCAGCAGTTTCGGGAAGACCCAGTACTTC. Its translation is CASSFGKTQYF.

The gene calls are TRBV5-1 and TRBJ2-4; possibly TRBD2 for D (5 bases). Germline CDR1 SGHRS, CDR2 YFSETQ. The V and J ends lost 4 bases and 8 bases respectively, with 10 bases between them. This CDR3 region has 12 residues. DNA of the CDR3: TGCGCCAGCAGCGAGGACGGGGACATTCAGTACTTC. Its protein product is CASSEDGDIQYF.